The 20 T cell receptor beta chains given below trace back to one sample, sequenced in a study of T cell repertoires in cytomegalovirus infection. Antigens for these TCRs are unknown. Each CDR3 protein gets one entry after TCRdb re-called the reads with MiXCR. The sample includes 20,000 to 30,000 distinct CDR3 sequences, approximately 22% seen only once; the top ten take 90% to 95%. The sequencing here drew on CD8+ T cells from cultured PBMCs, taken from culture after CMV antigen stimulation. These receptors all stem from a human donor in good health (CMV status not recorded). Some clones in this sample may be carry-over from other donors' samples.

This clonotype occurred many times. The chain links TRBV18 to TRBJ1-2; TRBD1 matches at 8 bases. V shed 0 bases, J shed 8 bases, and the junction held 5 bases outside the gene matches. The CDR3 length is 14 residues. In germline, CDR1 is KGHSH, CDR2 LQKENI. CDR3 sequence (DNA): TGTGCCAGCTCACCACCACAGGGGGATCGGGGCTACACCTTC. Protein: CASSPPQGDRGYTF.

This clonotype was observed a single time. The rearrangement links TRBV6-4 to TRBJ2-3, with a tentative D call TRBD1 (5 bases). V lost 0 bases and J lost 4, with 11 bases in between. CDR1 and CDR2 (germline): MRHNA, SNTAGT. This CDR3 spans 15 amino acids. CDR3 region: CASSDSQGTADTQYF. DNA for the CDR3: TGTGCCAGCAGTGACTCGCAGGGCACAGCAGATACGCAGTATTTT.

This clonotype was seen a handful of times. V and J are TRBV7-9 and TRBJ1-3, with D possibly matching TRBD1 (5 bases). The CDR3 spans 14 residues. CDR1 and CDR2 (germline): SEHNR, FQNEAQ (reference sequence). The ends were cut back, 3 bases at V and 4 bases at J, with 10 bases in the middle. In nucleotides, the CDR3 is TGTGCCAGCAGCTTCGGGGGACGGGGAAACACCATATATTTT. This codes for CASSFGGRGNTIYF.

About this clonotype itself: Given a much more abundant clone one base away, this may be a read error. This rearrangement joins TRBV7-9 to TRBJ1-1, with 9 bases identical to TRBD1. Germline V gene sequence: CDR1 SEHNR, CDR2 FQNEAQ (reference sequence). V was pared by 3 bases and J by 7 bases, with 12 bases of the junction left unmatched. This CDR3 region has 16 residues. In DNA, the CDR3 is TGTGCCAGCAGCTTTTTTCCGGGACAGGGAATCATTGAAGCTTTCTTT. The encoded protein is CASSFFPGQGIIEAFF.

The chain joins TRBV19 to TRBJ2-2, with 7 positions matching TRBD1. Germline V CDR1 and CDR2: LNHDA, SQIVND (reference sequence). After removal of 3 bases from V and 2 bases from J, the junction contained 6 bases not matched to a gene. This CDR3 is built from 16 residues. The CDR3 is CASSMPGTVNTGELFF. The CDR3 DNA reads as TGTGCCAGTAGTATGCCCGGGACAGTTAACACCGGGGAGCTGTTTTTT.

V usage is TRBV27 and J usage is TRBJ1-5, with 7 positions matching TRBD1. Germline lookup yields CDR1 MNHEY and CDR2 SMNVEV (reference sequence). V lost 6 bases and J lost 4; bases outside the gene matches: 6. The CDR3 sequence is 14 residues long. The CDR3: CASSSGQTNQPQHF. DNA of the CDR3: TGTGCCAGCAGCTCGGGACAGACTAATCAGCCCCAGCATTTT.

The chain recombines TRBV6-2 or TRBV6-3 with TRBJ2-7; 7 bases align to TRBD1. Trimming at V came to 3 bases and at J to 5 bases, leaving 7 bases not matched to a gene. The V gene's germline CDR1 is MNHEY and CDR2 SVGEGT. This CDR3 region has 14 residues. The CDR3 sequence is CASSYGRGIDEQYF. The CDR3 DNA follows: TGTGCCAGCAGTTATGGCAGGGGGATCGACGAGCAGTACTTC.

The chain employs TRBV19 and TRBJ1-5, with D perhaps TRBD1 (6 bases). V dropped 8 bases and J dropped 3 bases, with 17 bases sitting between them. Germline-derived CDR1 and CDR2 are LNHDA and SQIVND (reference sequence). CDR3 length: 15 amino acids. The CDR3 here is CASGGQVPDNQPQHF. The CDR3 DNA reads as TGTGCCAGTGGGGGGCAGGTCCCCGACAATCAGCCCCAGCATTTT.

This clonotype showed up just a few times. This CDR3 is CASTRGTSGNTIYF. CDR3 bases: TGTGCCAGCACCCGCGGCACCTCTGGAAACACCATATATTTT. The gene calls are TRBV12-3 or TRBV12-4 and TRBJ1-3, with D uncertain. V lost 7 bases to trimming and J lost 0 bases, with 10 bases between them. CDR3 length: 14 amino acids.

This clonotype has only a few counts. The chain is built from TRBV28 and TRBJ2-7; possibly TRBD1 for D (6 bases). Germline assignment: CDR1 MDHEN and CDR2 SYDVKM. CDR3 length: 12 amino acids. The V end was cut by 4 bases, the J end by 10 bases, with 14 bases between. The CDR3 loop reads CASSSGQKPQYF. Here the CDR3 DNA reads TGTGCCAGCAGTTCCGGACAGAAGCCACAGTACTTC.

This clonotype was observed once. The V gene is TRBV7-9, the J gene TRBJ1-1; no firm D call. Germline lookup yields CDR1 SEHNR and CDR2 FQNEAQ (reference sequence). CDR3 size: 14 residues. V was shortened by 6 bases and J by 2 bases, with 13 bases between the two germline ends. CDR3 coding DNA: TGTGCCAGCAGAACGGCGTGGGGAAACACTGAAGCTTTCTTT. This translates into CASRTAWGNTEAFF.

The CDR3 region has the DNA TGTGCCAGCTCCCCGTTGGGGACGGGCAATGAGCAGTTCTTC. This sequence encodes CASSPLGTGNEQFF. The V call is TRBV27, the J call TRBJ2-1, with D perhaps matching TRBD1 or TRBD2 (5 bases each). Germline loops: CDR1 MNHEY, CDR2 SMNVEV (reference sequence). The CDR3 covers 14 residues. The V end was cut by 8 bases, the J end by 6 bases, with 17 bases between.

This clonotype was picked up many times. This chain links TRBV25-1 with TRBJ2-1; D unclear. The CDR3 runs 12 residues. CDR1 and CDR2 (germline): MGHDK, SYGVNS. V was cut by 4 bases and J by 10 bases, with 11 bases left in between. In DNA, the CDR3 is TGTGCCAGCAGTGTCATACTGCACGAGCAGTTCTTC. Amino acid sequence: CASSVILHEQFF.

DNA for the CDR3: TGTGCCAGCAGTGACAGCATCTATAATTCACCCCTCCACTTT. It is translated as CASSDSIYNSPLHF. The J gene is TRBJ1-6, the V gene TRBV2; D is undetermined. Germline V CDR1 and CDR2: SNHLY, FYNNEI. This CDR3 region has 14 residues. Trimming took 3 bases from V and 3 from J, leaving 6 bases between them.

The chain carries TRBV6-1 and TRBJ2-5; perhaps TRBD2 as D (6 bases). The germline CDR1 and CDR2 sequences are MNHNS and SASEGT. The CDR3 is 14 amino acids. Trimming took 4 bases from V and 3 from J, leaving 12 bases between them. This CDR3 reads CASSVEGRKETQYF. In nucleotides, the CDR3 is TGTGCCAGCAGTGTAGAAGGGAGGAAAGAGACCCAGTACTTC.

This clonotype was found many times. The chain employs TRBV7-8 and TRBJ2-2, with unresolved D. The CDR3 has 15 amino acids. Trimming removed 3 bases at V and 6 bases at J, with 14 bases between. Germline V gene sequence: CDR1 SGHVS, CDR2 FQNEAQ. In DNA, the CDR3 is TGTGCCAGCAGCTTTGACCGAATCGGCGCCGGGGAGCTGTTTTTT. It encodes CASSFDRIGAGELFF.

This chain links TRBV20-1 with TRBJ2-6, with TRBD1 identical over 10 bases. J lost 3 bases, V lost 3 bases, and 11 bases had no gene match. CDR1 and CDR2 from the germline V gene are DFQATT and SNEGSKA (reference sequence). This CDR3 has 18 amino acids. The CDR3 region has the DNA TGCAGTGCTAGGGACCGACAGGGGGCACAGTATGGGGCCAACGTCCTGACTTTC. Its protein product is CSARDRQGAQYGANVLTF.

The chain joins TRBV6-4 to TRBJ2-3, with 8 bases aligning to TRBD2. Germline loops: CDR1 MRHNA, CDR2 SNTAGT. V lost 3 bases to trimming and J lost 5 bases; unmatched junction nucleotides: 10. This CDR3 has 16 amino acids. CDR3 DNA sequence: TGTGCCAGCAGTGAGCGGGGCGGGGGGCCACGAGATACGCAGTATTTT. The encoded protein is CASSERGGGPRDTQYF.

Ten or more counts support this clonotype. This chain joins TRBV6-5 and TRBJ2-7; the D gene is possibly TRBD1 (6 bases). Trimming removed 0 bases at V and 0 bases at J, with 9 bases between. Germline CDR1 is MNHEY and CDR2 is SVGAGI. This CDR3 contains 15 residues. CDR3 coding DNA: TGTGCCAGCAGTTACTCATCGGACAGCTCCTACGAGCAGTACTTC. Translation: CASSYSSDSSYEQYF.

The genes are TRBV4-3 and TRBJ2-6; D call uncertain. This CDR3 contains 17 residues. V was shortened by 3 bases and J by 4 bases, with 16 bases between the two germline ends. Germline lookup yields CDR1 LGHNA and CDR2 YSLEER. The CDR3 reads CASSHLSGPSGANVLTF. For the CDR3, the DNA is TGCGCCAGCAGCCACCTCTCGGGCCCTTCCGGGGCCAACGTCCTGACTTTC.